This T cell receptor (beta chain) was profiled in a study of cytomegalovirus exposure and HLA in healthy donors listed by TCRdb under 2017. A note on the overall study: An earlier analysis of approximately 550 of the donors reported more than 250 Gb of sequence data and 117 million unique TCR beta sequences from 150 million to 200 million T cells. Approximately 300 gigabases of sequencing data and approximately 85 million unique TCR sequences were included in an early release covering about 600 HLA-typed donors. The genetic ancestry cluster associated with self-reported Caucasian donors included over 65% of the roughly 400 genotyped donors. The study aimed to test whether signatures of past pathogen exposure could be identified by cataloging public T cell receptors. The T cell repertoires of 666 subjects were profiled by immunosequencing and related to cytomegalovirus serostatus. Along with the approximately 700-subject first cohort, a separate validation cohort of roughly 110 different subjects was used. To predict cytomegalovirus infection status, the study brought together high-throughput TCR immunosequencing, statistical association of individual TCRs with disease status, and machine learning. A later analysis re-analyzed previously published TCR beta repertoires from several hundred donors and added high-resolution HLA genotyping to study TCR occurrence patterns. The later analysis used no new phenotypic data to find candidate immune exposures, relying instead on TCR beta sequences and their occurrence across donors. An earlier analysis of around 580 of the donors used high-throughput TCR beta sequencing to judge whether each TCR beta V gene segment behaved as functional or pseudogenic. Donor age, sex, ethnicity and CMV serostatus were compiled alongside the repertoire data. A later genetic analysis used genome-wide SNP genotypes for about 60% of the roughly 700 donors, treating that subset as a discovery cohort. Every repertoire in the discovery cohort had been generated on one and the same sequencing platform. HLA typing included class I and class II loci at four-digit resolution. Typing coverage differed by locus: A, B, C, DRB1 and DQB1 were typed in roughly 620-630 donors, DQA1 in roughly 500, DPA1 in roughly 590, and DPB1 in 450 to 480. Four or five DR-DQ haplotypes were handled as single units for association and clustering because linkage in the cohort was strong. Across approximately 420 genotyped donors of the cohort, an average of roughly 200,000 unique TCR beta nucleotide sequences per donor were sequenced, and roughly a sixth of those sequences were non-productive. Broader findings and caveats from the paper: Sequencing depth was assumed to be roughly uniform across donors in the presence/absence analyses, though that assumption may not hold. In the study, some 160 TCR beta chains were listed as associated with cytomegalovirus. According to a later analysis, most CMV-associated TCR beta chains appeared to be HLA-restricted, and the HLA associations seemed to be driven largely by CMV exposure. Three of the identified cytomegalovirus-associated TCR beta chains were confirmed in vitro to be specific for cytomegalovirus antigens. In both the original and validation cohorts, the classifier was reported to diagnose cytomegalovirus status with high specificity and sensitivity. HLA typing was unavailable for some donors at each locus, so association tests used only the typed subset. In a later analysis, several top co-occurrence clusters were reported to appear linked to parvovirus B19, influenza, CMV and Epstein-Barr virus. Linkage disequilibrium might explain the correlated functional status among segregating V segments, but an unknown experimental factor could not be excluded. Most TCR sequences were observed very rarely across donors, whereas some public TCRs were present in many individuals. An association between a missense DCLRE1C variant and V-gene and J-gene trimming of TCR beta chains was found in a later genetic analysis and replicated in an independent cohort. A further reported finding was that TCR beta sequences accurately predicted the HLA-A and HLA-B alleles for most subjects in the first cohort. According to the authors, the approach could potentially be generalized to other disease states and immunological phenotypes. This cohort had only TCR beta chains sequenced, and the lack of alpha or paired-chain data limited which features could be detected. Because counts were too low, seventeen rarely observed V segments, including chromosome 9 orphons, were excluded from the earlier analysis of 500 to 700 of the donors. A later analysis associated about 17,000 TCR beta sequences with specific HLA alleles at a false discovery rate of 0.05. When HLA alleles, especially DR and DQ, strongly co-occurred, TCR associations were difficult to assign to individual alleles. In an earlier analysis of about 600 of the donors, most TCR beta V segments appeared in productive rearrangements about 90% or about 30% of the time, broadly matching IMGT annotations. In a later genetic analysis, fewer N-insertions in productive TCRs were reported among donors in an Asian-associated ancestry cluster than the roughly 700-donor mean. The only immune exposure information available for the cohort was CMV serostatus. Some IMGT-functional V segments, including TRBV6-2 and TRBV6-3, could not be told apart with the 87-base-pair reads, so those segments were excluded. In a later analysis, HLA-associated TCR beta chains were found to be more clonally expanded and to have lower generation probabilities than equally common non-associated chains. In a later analysis, TCR association rates were found to vary across HLA loci, with the most associated TCRs seen for DRB1 alleles and the fewest for HLA-C alleles. A group of highly shared sequence variants was considered likely to be a technical artifact of the sequencing pipeline.

The cohort was made up of 666 healthy bone marrow donors. Cohort members were all nominally healthy when sampled, although unrecorded immune exposures were likely present. The donor was CMV seronegative and was included in the group of 352 seronegative cohort members. Each donor provided a peripheral blood sample, and peripheral blood mononuclear cells were used for TCR beta sequencing. Genomic DNA extraction from the blood cell samples was performed with the Qiagen DNeasy Blood Extraction Kit. From a lookup of the germline V gene, CDR1 and CDR2 are SGDLS and YYNGEE. V and J are trimmed by 0 bases and 9 bases, and the gene matches miss 7 bases of the junction. The CDR3 covers 15 residues, taking in both the cysteine and the phenylalanine. The read is trimmed to its CDR3 DNA, 45 bases read in frame from base 1. This clone was detected a few times. What antigen it recognizes has not been identified. There are no base qualities to consult, and no much larger clone falls within one base.

Receptor libraries were prepared by the immunoSEQ multiplex PCR assay. A mixture of 60 forward primers for TCR Vbeta segments and 13 reverse primers for TCR Jbeta segments was used in the multiplex PCR. A multiplex PCR assay on genomic DNA amplified the CDR3 region of rearranged TCR beta genes. Amplified TCR beta libraries were sequenced as 87-base-pair reads on the Illumina HiSeq System. In the source study's methods: A later analysis tallied about 77 million unique TCR beta chains across the 700 or so repertoires, and approximately 11 million of those chains were shared by two or more donors. Raw reads were error-corrected and collapsed into unique sequences with a nearest-neighbor algorithm that merged closely related sequences to remove PCR and sequencing errors. CDR3 sequences were aligned to IMGT reference sequences to assign V, D and J gene segments. For a sequence to be retained, a match of at least six nucleotides was required to both a V gene segment and a J gene segment. Rearrangements were classified as productive when the CDR3 lacked stop codons and remained in frame with V and J, and all other rearrangements were classified as non-productive. Following IMGT convention, CDR3 was defined as the stretch from the second conserved V-encoded cysteine to the conserved J-encoded phenylalanine. The earlier analysis of 587 of the donors excluded any sequence lacking an unambiguous match to a single V gene segment. An earlier analysis of roughly 590 of the donors called V segments functional above 56.7% productive rearrangements and segregating when the between-donor standard deviation exceeded 5%. A statistical classification framework was developed to diagnose cytomegalovirus status using the catalog of TCR beta chain sequences. A later analysis assigned V and J genes by comparing TCR nucleotide sequences with IMGT/GENE-DB human TR gene sequences. In a later analysis, CDR3 sequences and most-parsimonious VDJ recombination scenarios were assigned using the TCRdist pipeline. A later analysis defined each TCR beta chain by its CDR3 amino acid sequence plus V-gene family, and excluded reads lacking a unique V-gene family. As a way to deal with suspected cross-contamination and a sequencing artifact, a later analysis dropped 450 to 600 nucleotide sequences that were highly shared and had low generation probability. For each public chain, a later analysis derived a clonal expansion index from normalized ranks of inferred template counts within each repertoire. A later analysis computed generation probabilities with a VDJ recombination model fitted to out-of-frame rearrangements, and checked the results against IGoR. Hypergeometric tests were used in a later analysis to score TCR-TCR, TCR-HLA and TCR-CMV co-occurrence, with a repertoire-size bias correction applied to the TCR pairs. A later analysis estimated false discovery rates by permuting HLA or CMV assignments 20 times. In a later analysis, co-occurring TCRs were grouped using DBSCAN, with TCRdist sequence similarity added in when clustering inside HLA-allele-positive subsets. Co-occurrence clustering excluded repertoires with fewer than 30,000 or more than 120,000 public chains, plus five with anomalous nucleotide sharing. TCRdb re-hosts the immuneACCESS table, in-frame sequences only. Its copies lack some clones; in the studies checked, an unresolved V gene accounts for under half of them, and the cause for the rest is not known. D and trimming were read from the DNA, whereas the V and J calls and clone size are those reported in that table. Across this sample there are around 130,000 clones, with more than 8% seen only once. The top ten clonotypes cover 4.5% to 7% of the sample.

The TCR comes from a middle-aged man in good health and CMV-seronegative. Sequenced: PBMCs. The rearrangement combines TRBV9 with TRBJ2-1, with 9 bases aligning to TRBD2. The CDR3 protein is CASSVEQRGAGEQFF. The DNA is TGTGCCAGCAGCGTAGAGCAGCGGGGGGCGGGTGAGCAGTTCTTC.